This T cell receptor (beta chain) was sequenced in a study of STAT3 mutations in large granular lymphocyte leukemia. This CDR3 is 18 amino acids long. Deletions cut 2 bases from V and 3 bases from J, with 21 bases between. The germline gives CDR1 MNHNS, CDR2 SASEGT. As regards this clone: Its antigen remains unknown.

Study-level points and caveats: In T-cell large granular lymphocyte leukemia, about half of patients showed multiple immunodominant subclonotypes.

Some clones are missing from TCRdb's copy, which holds only in-frame ones; the method was immunoSEQ multiplex PCR. The table has roughly 11,000 clones, about 85% seen once. Material for sequencing was peripheral blood mononuclear cells. The chain combines TRBV6-1 with TRBJ2-3; possible D gene TRBD2, 7 bases. This sequence was found in a man older than 75 with T-cell large granular lymphocyte leukemia. Some clones in this sample may be carry-over from other donors' samples. The CDR3 reads CASSELRGRRWGTDTQYF. The CDR3 nucleotides are TGTGCCAGCAGTGAATTGCGGGGGCGCCGGTGGGGGACAGATACGCAGTATTTT.